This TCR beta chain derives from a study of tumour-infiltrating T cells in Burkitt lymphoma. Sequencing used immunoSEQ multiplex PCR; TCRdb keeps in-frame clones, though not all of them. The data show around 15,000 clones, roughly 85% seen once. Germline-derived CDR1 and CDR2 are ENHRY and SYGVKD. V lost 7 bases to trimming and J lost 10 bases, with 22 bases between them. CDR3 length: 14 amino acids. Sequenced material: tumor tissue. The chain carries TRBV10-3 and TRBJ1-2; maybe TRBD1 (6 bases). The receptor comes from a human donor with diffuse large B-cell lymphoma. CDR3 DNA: TGTGCCATCACCCAGCCCGGGCGGGGGCAAGACTACACCTTC. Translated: CAITQPGRGQDYTF.